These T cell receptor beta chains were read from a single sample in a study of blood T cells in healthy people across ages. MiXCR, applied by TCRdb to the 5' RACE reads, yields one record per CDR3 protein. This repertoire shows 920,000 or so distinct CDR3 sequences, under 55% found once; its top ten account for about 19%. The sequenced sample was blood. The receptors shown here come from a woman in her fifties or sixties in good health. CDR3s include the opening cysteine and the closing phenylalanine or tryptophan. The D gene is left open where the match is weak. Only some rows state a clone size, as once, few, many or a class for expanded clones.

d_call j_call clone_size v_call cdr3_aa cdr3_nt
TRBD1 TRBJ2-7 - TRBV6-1 CASRIGQGALYEQYF TGTGCCAGCAGGATTGGACAGGGGGCTTTATACGAGCAGTACTTC
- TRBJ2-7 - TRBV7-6 CASSLKPDYEQYF TGTGCCAGCAGCTTAAAGCCAGACTACGAGCAGTACTTC
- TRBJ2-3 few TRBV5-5 CASSRRAGSTDTQYF TGTGCCAGCAGCCGGAGGGCAGGGAGCACAGATACGCAGTATTTT
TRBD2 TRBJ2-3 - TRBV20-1 CSAGTSGAPDTQYF TGCAGTGCTGGGACTAGCGGGGCCCCAGATACGCAGTATTTT
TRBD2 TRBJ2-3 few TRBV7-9 CASSLVSSGFLTDTQYF TGTGCCAGCAGCTTAGTGTCTAGCGGGTTTCTCACAGATACGCAGTATTTT
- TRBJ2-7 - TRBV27 CASSPVPRAYEQYF TGTGCCAGCAGTCCGGTCCCACGGGCCTACGAGCAGTACTTC
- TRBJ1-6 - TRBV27 CASNYGQSYNSPLHF TGTGCCAGCAACTATGGACAGAGCTATAATTCACCCCTCCACTTT
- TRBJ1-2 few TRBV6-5 CASSPKGRSDKYGYTF TGTGCCAGCAGCCCAAAGGGACGGAGTGACAAATATGGCTACACCTTC
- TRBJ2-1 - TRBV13 CASSLVGDNYNEQFF TGTGCCAGCAGCTTAGTAGGGGACAACTACAATGAGCAGTTCTTC
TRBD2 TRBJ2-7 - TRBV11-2 CASSFGTSGRAGEQYF TGTGCCAGCAGCTTCGGGACTAGCGGGAGGGCCGGCGAGCAGTACTTC
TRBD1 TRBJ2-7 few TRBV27 CASSLDRGKHEQYF TGTGCCAGCAGCCTCGACAGGGGCAAGCACGAGCAGTACTTC